This T cell receptor beta chain is drawn from a study of beta chain features in type 1 diabetes. The CDR3 covers 14 residues. Germline CDR1 reads KGHSH; CDR2 reads LQKENI. Deletions cut 0 bases from V and 4 bases from J, with 9 bases between. All of the isolated RNA was reverse transcribed, so expressed TCRB transcripts were sequenced. Reads averaged around 1 million for stem cell-like memory T cell samples. Measured with immunoSEQ multiplex PCR; TCRdb has only the in-frame clones, and not every one. The sample shows 80,000 to 90,000 clones, about a third of them seen only once. In its sample, this clone was seen a few times. What it binds is unknown. Study conclusions and caveats: Any PCR bias toward short templates would affect both groups alike.

The receptor comes from a woman under 30 in good health. What was sequenced was stem cell memory CD4+ T cells from blood. The V call is TRBV18, the J call TRBJ2-5; a possible D gene is TRBD2 (5 bases). DNA of the CDR3: TGTGCCAGCTCACCACCGGCCGGAGGAGAGACCCAGTACTTC. Its translation is CASSPPAGGETQYF.